A single sample gave rise to the 21 T cell receptor beta chains below, sequenced in a study of T-cell reconstitution after alpha-beta-depleted transplantation in children. Preparing the TCRbeta library involved the use of unique molecular identifiers. TCRdb re-analysed the PCR reads in MiXCR, keeping a single row per CDR3 protein. The sample lists 200,000 to 250,000 distinct CDR3 sequences; roughly 23% were seen once. The sequenced sample was PBMCs, obtained before TCRalphabeta/CD19-depleted stem cell transplant. The origin of the receptors is a girl between 2 and 10 years old with Fanconi anemia, due to receive a stem cell transplant.

This clonotype was recorded at least ten times. The J gene is TRBJ2-3, the V gene TRBV9, with D unresolved. The CDR3 spans 14 residues. Germline values: CDR1 SGDLS, CDR2 YYNGEE. V lost 3 bases, J lost 4 bases, and 12 bases lay in between. The CDR3: CASSGLPYSDTQYF. In nucleotides, the CDR3 is TGTGCCAGCAGCGGTCTCCCCTACTCAGATACGCAGTATTTT.

The V gene is TRBV4-2, the J gene TRBJ1-3, with D possibly TRBD1 on 5 matching bases. The germline V and J ends were trimmed by 0 bases and 2 bases, with 11 bases remaining between them. CDR3 length equals 16 residues. Germline CDR1 is LGHNA and CDR2 is YNFKEQ. The CDR3 DNA reads as TGTGCCAGCAGCCAAGATCGTCGGGGGGCTGGAAACACCATATATTTT. Its translation is CASSQDRRGAGNTIYF.

This clonotype was counted many times. The DNA for the CDR3 is TGTGCCATCCTCCGGGACAGGGGCTACGAGCAGTACTTC. Encoded protein: CAILRDRGYEQYF. The V and J genes are TRBV10-3 and TRBJ2-7, with 10 bases matching TRBD1. The CDR3 length is 13 residues. J gave up 3 bases and V 8 bases, and 4 bases lay outside the gene matches. Germline-derived CDR1 and CDR2 are ENHRY and SYGVKD.

This clonotype was recorded at least ten times. The chain employs TRBV20-1 and TRBJ1-1; 9 positions agree with TRBD1. With 6 bases clipped from V and 4 bases from J, the junction kept 3 bases outside the gene matches. The CDR3 totals 12 residues. In germline, CDR1 is DFQATT, CDR2 SNEGSKA (reference sequence). In nucleotides, the CDR3 is TGCAGTGCGAGACAGGGGGTCACTGAAGCTTTCTTT. Translation: CSARQGVTEAFF.

The chain links TRBV20-1 to TRBJ2-7; possible D gene TRBD1, 5 bases. V was pared by 5 bases and J by 3 bases, with 17 bases between. The CDR3 is made up of 14 amino acids. Germline CDR1 DFQATT, CDR2 SNEGSKA (reference sequence). DNA of the CDR3: TGCAGTGCTTACGGACCAGGGCTTGGCTACGAGCAGTACTTC. As protein: CSAYGPGLGYEQYF.

V is TRBV6-6 and J is TRBJ2-7; 7 nucleotides agree with TRBD1. CDR1 is MNHNY, CDR2 SVGAGI, per germline (reference sequence). There are 12 residues in the CDR3. With V trimmed by 5 bases and J by 2 bases, 0 bases remained unmatched. The CDR3 nucleotides read TGTGCCAGCAGTACAGGGGCCTACGAGCAGTACTTC. Translated: CASSTGAYEQYF.

This clonotype has only a few counts. The J gene is TRBJ2-7, the V gene TRBV29-1, with D possibly TRBD1 on 6 matching bases. The germline V and J ends were trimmed by 2 bases and 3 bases, with 14 bases remaining between them. Germline V gene sequence: CDR1 SQVTM, CDR2 ANQGSEA. The CDR3 runs 14 residues. The CDR3 reads CSVESAGRGYEQYF. Written as DNA, the CDR3 is TGCAGCGTTGAAAGCGCCGGCAGGGGCTACGAGCAGTACTTC.

Many counts were recorded for this clonotype. The chain's CDR3 is CSATTTDPYEQYF. The CDR3 DNA sequence: TGCAGTGCTACCACGACAGACCCCTACGAGCAGTACTTC. V usage is TRBV20-1 and J usage is TRBJ2-7; the D gene is possibly TRBD1 (5 bases). Trimming stripped 4 bases from V and 2 bases from J, with 12 bases between. Germline V lookup: CDR1 DFQATT, CDR2 SNEGSKA (reference sequence). The CDR3 runs to 13 residues.

The chain recombines TRBV7-6 with TRBJ2-1, with 8 positions matching TRBD2. Germline-derived CDR1 and CDR2 are SGHVS and FNYEAQ. The CDR3 length is 17 residues. The V and J ends lost 1 base and 4 bases, in that order; junction bases with no gene match: 9. The CDR3 loop reads CASSLVLDGRVYNEQFF. The DNA of the CDR3 is TGTGCCAGCAGCTTAGTATTGGACGGGAGGGTTTACAATGAGCAGTTCTTC. The variable domain in full, completed from reference TRBV7-6 and TRBJ2-1, reads GAGVSQSPRYKVTKRGQDVALRCDPISGHVSLYWYRQALGQGPEFLTYFNYEAQQDKSGLPNDRFSAERPEGSISTLTIQRTEQRDSAMYRCASSLVLDGRVYNEQFFGPGTRLTVL.

This clonotype was seen at least ten times. V usage is TRBV27 and J usage is TRBJ2-7; unclear D gene. Trimming stripped 2 bases from V and 2 bases from J, with 10 bases between. The CDR3 is 14 residues long. Germline V lookup: CDR1 MNHEY, CDR2 SMNVEV (reference sequence). CDR3 sequence reads: CASSLLGRTYEQYF. The DNA of the CDR3 is TGTGCCAGCAGTTTACTCGGGCGAACCTACGAGCAGTACTTC.

The CDR3 DNA follows: TGTGCCAGCAGCCTCGGGTGGTCTCCGACTTTCACAGATACGCAGTATTTT. Its translation is CASSLGWSPTFTDTQYF. This chain links TRBV7-6 with TRBJ2-3; no clear D gene. The CDR3 totals 17 residues. Trimming cost V 5 bases and J 2 bases, with 20 bases left between them. CDR1 is SGHVS, CDR2 FNYEAQ, per germline.

The table lists this clonotype with many counts. V usage is TRBV19 and J usage is TRBJ2-1; D gene ambiguous. CDR3 length: 12 amino acids. V gave up 6 bases and J gave up 3 bases, with 6 bases separating them. CDR1 is LNHDA, CDR2 SQIVND, per germline (reference sequence). CDR3 sequence: CASSENYNEQFF. CDR3 DNA sequence: TGTGCCAGTAGCGAGAACTACAATGAGCAGTTCTTC.

The chain uses TRBV5-4 and TRBJ2-2; TRBD2 matches at 10 bases. This CDR3 has 19 amino acids. The V and J ends lost 0 bases and 6 bases, in that order; junction bases with no gene match: 14. CDR1 is SGHNT, CDR2 YYREEE, per germline (reference sequence). CDR3 in amino acids: CASSLGPHGLAGASGELFF. CDR3 coding DNA: TGTGCCAGCAGCTTGGGGCCCCACGGGCTAGCGGGAGCCTCCGGGGAGCTGTTTTTT.

This clonotype was observed at least ten times. The chain's CDR3 is CSVGTSPGELFF. CDR3 DNA sequence: TGCAGCGTTGGGACTAGCCCCGGGGAGCTGTTTTTT. V and J are TRBV29-1 and TRBJ2-2; TRBD2 matches 8 bases. Germline CDR1 SQVTM, CDR2 ANQGSEA. J lost 6 bases, V lost 4 bases, and 1 base had no gene match. CDR3 size: 12 residues.

This chain connects TRBV7-9 to TRBJ2-5, with D maybe TRBD2 (5 bases). The CDR3 runs 15 residues. With 2 bases removed from V and 1 base from J, the gap between germline ends came to 11 bases. Germline V lookup: CDR1 SEHNR, CDR2 FQNEAQ (reference sequence). The CDR3 here is CASSLSAGVQETQYF. In DNA, the CDR3 is TGTGCCAGCAGCTTATCCGCGGGCGTCCAAGAGACCCAGTACTTC.

V is TRBV6-5 and J is TRBJ2-2, with TRBD1 as a possible D gene (6 bases). The V gene lost 4 bases and the J gene lost 4 bases, with 13 bases spanning the gap. This CDR3 has 15 residues. Germline loops: CDR1 MNHEY, CDR2 SVGAGI. DNA of the CDR3: TGTGCCAGCAGTTCCCCGGGACACTTCACCGGGGAGCTGTTTTTT. Translated, it gives CASSSPGHFTGELFF.

In its sample, this clonotype was seen many times. This chain uses TRBV12-3 or TRBV12-4 with TRBJ2-1; possibly TRBD1 for D (6 bases). The CDR3 length is 15 residues. The V end lost 5 bases, the J end lost 4 bases, and 15 bases lay between the germline ends. CDR3 protein: CASSPPGHQYNEQFF. CDR3 DNA sequence: TGTGCCAGCAGTCCCCCGGGACACCAATACAATGAGCAGTTCTTC.

The table lists this clonotype with a few counts. The chain combines TRBV2 with TRBJ2-1, with TRBD1 as a possible D gene (6 bases). Trimming took off 2 bases at V and 9 bases at J, with 11 bases between the two ends. Germline V lookup: CDR1 SNHLY, CDR2 FYNNEI. The CDR3 runs 13 residues. The CDR3 DNA follows: TGTGCCAGCAGTGAAAGTAACAGGGTTGAGCAGTTCTTC. It codes for CASSESNRVEQFF.

The chain has TRBV12-3 or TRBV12-4 and TRBJ1-1, with D uncertain. Trimming took 6 bases from V and 6 from J, leaving 14 bases between them. The CDR3 length is 13 residues. The CDR3 nucleotides read TGTGCCAGCAGCCGAAAGGTTTCCGCTGAAGCTTTCTTT. Translating it yields CASSRKVSAEAFF.

This clonotype has ten or more counts. The CDR3 DNA is TGCAGTGCTAGTCGTCCGGTCCAGTCCTACGAGCAGTACTTC. Encoded protein: CSASRPVQSYEQYF. This chain connects TRBV20-1 to TRBJ2-7; D gene ambiguous. Germline CDR1 DFQATT, CDR2 SNEGSKA (reference sequence). With 3 bases removed from V and 1 base from J, the gap between germline ends came to 13 bases. This CDR3 contains 14 residues.

The rearrangement links TRBV7-9 to TRBJ1-1; no firm D call. CDR3 size: 13 residues. V was cut by 2 bases and J by 7 bases, with 11 bases left in between. The germline V gene has CDR1 SEHNR and CDR2 FQNEAQ (reference sequence). The CDR3 bases are TGTGCCAGCAGCTTACGGAAAGATTTTGAAGCTTTCTTT. As protein: CASSLRKDFEAFF.